This is a list of T cell receptor beta chains from one sample in a study of blood T cell repertoires in COVID-19. Measured with immunoSEQ multiplex PCR; TCRdb has only the in-frame clones, and not every one. The sample records 80,000 to 90,000 clones, more than 75% being singletons. Material for sequencing was peripheral blood. These receptors originate from a woman of 80 years or more with acute or convalescent COVID-19. Both conserved end residues are part of each CDR3.

TRBJ2-2 | TRBV19 | CASSTTGSNTGELFF
TRBJ2-5 | TRBV6-6 | CASADRGLQETQYF
TRBJ2-1 | TRBV6-5 | CASSFGTDYNEQFF
TRBJ2-5 | TRBV6-6 | CASSAHPGGSETQYF
TRBJ1-6 | TRBV6-5 | CASSPGQGTNSPLHF
TRBJ1-1 | TRBV3-1/TRBV3-2 | CASSHRTANTEAFF
TRBJ1-6 | TRBV6-5 | CASRPEGDNSPLHF
TRBJ1-1 | TRBV19 | CASSIRGAEAFF
TRBJ1-2 | TRBV19 | CASRQGGNYGYTF
TRBJ1-1 | TRBV29-1 | CSVEDRRGQTEAFF
TRBJ2-2 | TRBV5-1 | CASSLVAGGNTGELFF
TRBJ2-7 | TRBV4-1 | CASSHLYEQYF